This entry concerns a single T cell receptor beta chain. The target antigen is unknown. A sample-barcoded 5' primer and a J-beta primer mix were used in a second PCR of roughly 7 to 11 cycles. Each sample yielded at least 2.5 million CDR3-containing paired-end reads. One entry per CDR3 protein results from TCRdb running MiXCR on the 5' RACE reads. Seen here are about 290,000 distinct CDR3 sequences, around 27% observed once, and the top ten hold roughly 28%. Trimming took 7 bases from V and 5 from J, leaving 13 bases between them. The CDR3 totals 13 residues. The data derive from a study of blood T cells in healthy people across ages. Across the study: The capture of about one barcoded beta molecule per two T cells was achieved by template switching.

Study results and limitations: Estimated diversity across one million T cells was deemed an underestimate.

This chain connects TRBV12-3 or TRBV12-4 to TRBJ2-3; D might be TRBD1 (5 bases). The sequencing sample was made of blood. This clonotype was sampled from a woman aged 65 to 85 in good health. The CDR3 sequence: CASTVGAGDTQYF. As DNA, the CDR3 is TGTGCCAGCACCGTTGGGGCAGGAGATACGCAGTATTTT.